This TCR beta chain was sequenced for a study of T cells in Graves' hyperthyroidism and ophthalmopathy. This clonotype was seen repeatedly, ten times or more. Amplification targeted TCR beta CDR3 regions from RNA transcripts. RT-PCR in the first round (using the HTBI primer set) targeted the TCR CDR3. TCRdb re-derived calls from the multiplex PCR reads in MiXCR, one entry per CDR3 protein. The table records a few hundred thousand distinct CDR3 sequences, around 25% of them present only once. The receptor comes from a man between 45 and 60 years old with Graves' hyperthyroidism. The specimen was blood.

The CDR3 is CASSPGLAETQYF. The CDR3 nucleotides are TGTGCCAGCAGCCCCGGGCTAGCGGAGACCCAGTACTTC. This sequence joins TRBV11-2 and TRBJ2-5, with D possibly being TRBD2 (6 bases). This CDR3 region has 13 residues. CDR1 and CDR2 (germline): SGHAT, FQNNGV. V lost 5 bases and J 5 bases, leaving 12 bases between the germline ends.